Below are 2 T cell receptor beta chains sequenced from a single sample in a study of T cell responses to AZD1222 COVID-19 vaccine. Libraries were prepared by immunoSEQ multiplex PCR; TCRdb keeps only in-frame clonotypes and omits some of them. The data show about 160,000 clones, roughly nine tenths seen once. This material consisted of peripheral blood, taken 28 days after the second AZD1222 dose. The receptors here all came from an adult who received the AZD1222 COVID-19 vaccine.

The chain recombines TRBV21-1 with TRBJ1-5. TRBV21-1 is marked as a pseudogene. This CDR3 contains 19 residues. Here the CDR3 reads CASSKSHRNGPRSNQPQHF. For the CDR3, the DNA is TGTGCCAGCAGCAAATCCCATCGGAATGGGCCAAGGAGTAATCAGCCCCAGCATTTT.

The rearrangement uses TRBV7-8 and TRBJ2-7; D is ambiguous. Germline assignment: CDR1 SGHVS and CDR2 FQNEAQ. V was shortened by 1 base and J by 0 bases, with 10 bases between the two germline ends. The CDR3 covers 15 residues. The CDR3 reads CASSLVLESSYEQYF. CDR3 DNA sequence: TGTGCCAGCAGCTTAGTCTTAGAGAGCTCCTACGAGCAGTACTTC.